A selection of T cell receptor beta chains follows, all from one sample in a study of shared clonotypes between healthy human individuals. The table came from immunoSEQ multiplex PCR; TCRdb's copy has only in-frame clones and leaves some out. The table shows about 1 million clones, with about 77% occurring only once. The source material was memory CD4+ T cells sorted from blood. These receptors originate from a man aged 18 to 30 in good health. CDR3s include the opening cysteine and the closing phenylalanine or tryptophan. D genes are given only for firm matches. Clone size is not always given. Where it is, it says once, few, many or a class for expanded clones.

D | J | V | size | DNA | CDR3
TRBD1 | TRBJ1-1 | TRBV6-5 | few | TGTGCCAGCAGGGACAGGGTCGACACTGAAGCTTTCTTT | CASRDRVDTEAFF
NA | TRBJ1-4 | TRBV30 | once | TGTGCCTGGAGTGTAAGATCTGAAAAACTGTTTTTT | CAWSVRSEKLFF
NA | TRBJ1-6 | TRBV7-2 | few | TGTGCCAGCAGCACAACAGGGCTGGATTCACCCCTCCACTTT | CASSTTGLDSPLHF
NA | TRBJ2-5 | TRBV5-1 | NA | TGCGCCAGCAGCTTGAATGGGTTGGGAGAGACCCAGTACTTC | CASSLNGLGETQYF
NA | TRBJ1-1 | TRBV7-9 | NA | TGTGCCAGCAGTCCCAGCGGTTCAGCTTTCTTT | CASSPSGSAFF
NA | TRBJ2-3 | TRBV5-1 | NA | TGCGCCAGCAGCTCGCAGGGGACAGATACGCAGTATTTT | CASSSQGTDTQYF
TRBD1 | TRBJ1-1 | TRBV6-5 | NA | TGTGCCAGCAGCTCCCCGGGACAGGGACCTGAAGCTTTCTTT | CASSSPGQGPEAFF
NA | TRBJ2-7 | TRBV9 | NA | TGTGCCAGCAGCGCTACAGGGAAGGGGGAGCAGTACTTC | CASSATGKGEQYF
TRBD2 | TRBJ2-4 | TRBV10-3 | NA | TGTGCCATCCGGAGCGGGGGCGAAGCCAAAAACATTCAGTACTTC | CAIRSGGEAKNIQYF
NA | TRBJ2-3 | TRBV14 | few | TGTGCCAGCAGCCAAGAATTCCGGAGCACAGATACGCAGTATTTT | CASSQEFRSTDTQYF
TRBD2 | TRBJ2-2 | TRBV27 | NA | TGTGCCAGCAGTGCATCCGGGACTAGCAACACCGGGGAGCTGTTTTTT | CASSASGTSNTGELFF
NA | TRBJ2-5 | TRBV7-2 | NA | TGTGCCAGCAGCTTAGCGACGGTACCTCAAGAGACCCAGTACTTC | CASSLATVPQETQYF
NA | TRBJ2-5 | TRBV30 | once | TGTGCCTGGAGTGTTAAGGAGACCCAGTACTTC | CAWSVKETQYF
NA | TRBJ2-5 | TRBV7-2 | NA | TGTGCCAGCAGCTTGCGACAAGGGACCCAGTACTTC | CASSLRQGTQYF
TRBD1 | TRBJ1-2 | TRBV7-9 | NA | TGTGCCAGCAGCTTAGCCCCCGGACAGGGGGCGCGGGGCTACACCTTC | CASSLAPGQGARGYTF